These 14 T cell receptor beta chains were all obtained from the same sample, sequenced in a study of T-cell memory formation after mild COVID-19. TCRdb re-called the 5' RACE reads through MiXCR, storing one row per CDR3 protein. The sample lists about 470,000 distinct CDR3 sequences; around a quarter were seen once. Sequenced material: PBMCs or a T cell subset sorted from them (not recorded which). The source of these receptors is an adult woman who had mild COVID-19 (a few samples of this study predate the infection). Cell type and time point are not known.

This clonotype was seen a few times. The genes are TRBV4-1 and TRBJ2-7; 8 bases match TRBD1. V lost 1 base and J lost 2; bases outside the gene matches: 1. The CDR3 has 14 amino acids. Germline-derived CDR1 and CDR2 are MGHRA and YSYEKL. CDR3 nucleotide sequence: TGCGCCAGCAGCCAAGCGGGACAGGCCTACGAGCAGTACTTC. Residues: CASSQAGQAYEQYF.

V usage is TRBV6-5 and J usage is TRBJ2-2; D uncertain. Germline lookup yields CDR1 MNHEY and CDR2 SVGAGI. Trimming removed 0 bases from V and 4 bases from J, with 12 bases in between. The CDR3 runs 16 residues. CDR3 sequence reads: CASSYSGYGGTGELFF. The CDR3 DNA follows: TGTGCCAGCAGTTACTCGGGGTACGGCGGCACCGGGGAGCTGTTTTTT.

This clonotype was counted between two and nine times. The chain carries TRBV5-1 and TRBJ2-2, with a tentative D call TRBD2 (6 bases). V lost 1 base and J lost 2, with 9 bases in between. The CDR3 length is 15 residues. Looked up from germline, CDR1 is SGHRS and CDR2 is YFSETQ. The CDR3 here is CASSLLAANTGELFF. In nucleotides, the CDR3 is TGCGCCAGCAGCTTGTTAGCGGCAAACACCGGGGAGCTGTTTTTT.

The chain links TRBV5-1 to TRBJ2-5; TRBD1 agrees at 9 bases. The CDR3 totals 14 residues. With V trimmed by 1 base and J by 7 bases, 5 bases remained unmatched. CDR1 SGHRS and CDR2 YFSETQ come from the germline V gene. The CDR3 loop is CASSLPGTGLTQYF. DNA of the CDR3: TGCGCCAGCAGCTTGCCCGGGACAGGGTTGACCCAGTACTTC. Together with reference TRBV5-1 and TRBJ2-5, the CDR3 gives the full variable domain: KAGVTQTPRYLIKTRGQQVTLSCSPISGHRSVSWYQQTPGQGLQFLFEYFSETQRNKGNFPGRFSGRQFSNSRSEMNVSTLELGDSALYLCASSLPGTGLTQYFGPGTRLLVL.

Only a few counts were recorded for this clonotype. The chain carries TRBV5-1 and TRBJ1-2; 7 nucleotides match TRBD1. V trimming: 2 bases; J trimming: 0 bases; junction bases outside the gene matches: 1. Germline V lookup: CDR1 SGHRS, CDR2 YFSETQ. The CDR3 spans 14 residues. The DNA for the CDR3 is TGCGCCAGCAGCTTCGGGACAGCTAACTATGGCTACACCTTC. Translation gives CASSFGTANYGYTF.

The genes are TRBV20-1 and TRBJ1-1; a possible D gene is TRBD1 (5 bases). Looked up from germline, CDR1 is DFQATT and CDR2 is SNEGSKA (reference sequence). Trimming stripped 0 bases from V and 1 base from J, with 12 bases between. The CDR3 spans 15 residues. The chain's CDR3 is CSARDSGHWNTEAFF. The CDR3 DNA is TGCAGTGCTAGAGATTCCGGACACTGGAACACTGAAGCTTTCTTT.

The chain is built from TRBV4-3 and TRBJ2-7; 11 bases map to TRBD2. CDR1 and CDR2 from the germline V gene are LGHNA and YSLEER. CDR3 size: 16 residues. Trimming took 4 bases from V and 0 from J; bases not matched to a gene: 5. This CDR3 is CASSRTGTSGSYEQYF. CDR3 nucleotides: TGCGCCAGCAGCCGCACCGGGACTAGCGGCTCCTACGAGCAGTACTTC.

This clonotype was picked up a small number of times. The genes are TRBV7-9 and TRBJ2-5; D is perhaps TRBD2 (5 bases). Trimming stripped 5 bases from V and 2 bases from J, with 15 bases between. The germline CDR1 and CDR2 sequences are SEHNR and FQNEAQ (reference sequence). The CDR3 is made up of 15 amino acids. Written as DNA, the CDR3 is TGTGCCAGCAGCCTCCCGGAGGACCCACAAGAGACCCAGTACTTC. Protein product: CASSLPEDPQETQYF.

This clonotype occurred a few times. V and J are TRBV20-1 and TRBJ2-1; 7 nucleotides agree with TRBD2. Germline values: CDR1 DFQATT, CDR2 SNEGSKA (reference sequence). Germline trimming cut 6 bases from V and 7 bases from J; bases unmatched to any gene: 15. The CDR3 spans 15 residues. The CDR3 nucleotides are TGCAGTGCGCCCCCCGCCTGGGCGGGAGTTAATGAGCAGTTCTTC. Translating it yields CSAPPAWAGVNEQFF.

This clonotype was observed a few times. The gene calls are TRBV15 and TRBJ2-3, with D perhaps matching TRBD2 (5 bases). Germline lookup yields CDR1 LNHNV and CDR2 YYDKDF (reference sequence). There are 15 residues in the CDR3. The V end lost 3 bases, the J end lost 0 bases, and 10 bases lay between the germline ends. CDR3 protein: CATSSHPGSTDTQYF. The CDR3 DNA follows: TGTGCCACCAGCAGTCATCCGGGGAGCACAGATACGCAGTATTTT.

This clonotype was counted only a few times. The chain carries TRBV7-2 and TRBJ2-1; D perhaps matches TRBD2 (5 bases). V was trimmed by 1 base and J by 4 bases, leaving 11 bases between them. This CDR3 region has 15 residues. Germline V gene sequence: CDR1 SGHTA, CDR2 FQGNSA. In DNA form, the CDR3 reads TGTGCCAGCAGCTTAGGGAGGCAGCTATACAATGAGCAGTTCTTC. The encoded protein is CASSLGRQLYNEQFF.

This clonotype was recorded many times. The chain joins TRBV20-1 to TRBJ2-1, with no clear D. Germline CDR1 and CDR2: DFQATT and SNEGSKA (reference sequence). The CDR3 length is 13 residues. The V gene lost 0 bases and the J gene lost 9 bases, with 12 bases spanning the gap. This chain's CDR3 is CSARDLSLGEQFF. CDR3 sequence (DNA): TGCAGTGCTAGAGATTTAAGTTTGGGTGAGCAGTTCTTC.

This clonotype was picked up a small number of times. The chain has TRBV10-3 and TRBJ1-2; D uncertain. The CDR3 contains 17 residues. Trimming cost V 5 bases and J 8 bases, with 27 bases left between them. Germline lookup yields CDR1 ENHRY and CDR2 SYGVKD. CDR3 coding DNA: TGTGCCATCAGTCATGCCTTGAGTTCACCCGAAACTGGCGGCTACACCTTC. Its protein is CAISHALSSPETGGYTF.

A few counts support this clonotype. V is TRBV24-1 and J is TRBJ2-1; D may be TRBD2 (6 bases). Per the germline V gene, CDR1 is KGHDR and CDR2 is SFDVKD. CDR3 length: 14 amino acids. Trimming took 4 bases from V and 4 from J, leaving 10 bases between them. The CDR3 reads CATSEGTGYNEQFF. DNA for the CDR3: TGTGCCACCAGTGAGGGGACTGGATACAATGAGCAGTTCTTC.